Listed below are T cell receptor beta chains from one sample, sequenced in a study of blood T cell repertoires in COVID-19. This table comes from immunoSEQ multiplex PCR, and its TCRdb copy is limited to in-frame clones, with some not included. The profile covers about 270,000 clones, with roughly 86% appearing a single time and under 2.5% taken by the ten largest. The source material was PBMCs or T cells enriched from blood (not recorded which). The origin of the receptors is an older woman who had recovered from COVID-19. The CDR3 runs from the conserved cysteine through the conserved F or W. The D gene is left open where the match is weak. Some rows have no size entry. The others give once, few or many, or a class for an expanded clone.

j_gene: TRBJ1-1; abundance: -; len: 16; d_gene: -; v_gene: TRBV9; CDR3nt: TGTGCCAGCAGCAGTAGTCCTAATTGGGGGGAGGGAGTAGCTTTCTTT; CDR3aa: CASSSSPNWGEGVAFF
j_gene: TRBJ1-1; abundance: -; len: 16; d_gene: -; v_gene: TRBV27; CDR3nt: TGTGCCAGCAGTTTATCTCGGAGGCAAATGAACACTGAAGCTTTCTTT; CDR3aa: CASSLSRRQMNTEAFF
j_gene: TRBJ2-5; abundance: once; len: 16; d_gene: TRBD2; v_gene: TRBV9; CDR3nt: TGTGCCAGCAGCGTGGCGGGGGGGACCCCGCCAGAGACCCAGTACTTC; CDR3aa: CASSVAGGTPPETQYF
j_gene: TRBJ1-2; abundance: -; len: 13; d_gene: -; v_gene: TRBV9; CDR3nt: TGTGCCAGCAGCTCACGTTCCGGGTATGGCTACACCTTC; CDR3aa: CASSSRSGYGYTF
j_gene: TRBJ1-6; abundance: -; len: 14; d_gene: TRBD1; v_gene: TRBV19; CDR3nt: TGTGCCAGTAGTTGGACAGGCGGAAATTCACCCCTCCACTTT; CDR3aa: CASSWTGGNSPLHF
j_gene: TRBJ2-2; abundance: -; len: 15; d_gene: -; v_gene: TRBV28; CDR3nt: TGTGCCAGCAATTTTGGAGGGGCGAGTACCGGGGAGCTGTTTTTT; CDR3aa: CASNFGGASTGELFF
j_gene: TRBJ2-1; abundance: -; len: 13; d_gene: -; v_gene: TRBV10-1; CDR3nt: TGCGCCAGCCGAGAGGGCCCGAGGGCGGAGCAGTTCTTC; CDR3aa: CASREGPRAEQFF
j_gene: TRBJ2-7; abundance: -; len: 14; d_gene: -; v_gene: TRBV5-1; CDR3nt: TGCGCCAGCAGCTTGCATGGCCAAGCCTACGAGCAGTACTTC; CDR3aa: CASSLHGQAYEQYF
j_gene: TRBJ2-7; abundance: few; len: 14; d_gene: -; v_gene: TRBV7-9; CDR3nt: TGTGCCAGCAGCTTAACCAGCGTTACCTACGAGCAGTACTTC; CDR3aa: CASSLTSVTYEQYF
j_gene: TRBJ2-1; abundance: -; len: 15; d_gene: -; v_gene: TRBV5-1; CDR3nt: TGCGCCAGCAGCTCGACAGGGACTTCCTACAATGAGCAGTTCTTC; CDR3aa: CASSSTGTSYNEQFF
j_gene: TRBJ1-5; abundance: -; len: 14; d_gene: -; v_gene: TRBV21-1; CDR3nt: TGTGCCGGGTCCGGGACAGTAAGCAATCAGCCCCAGCATTTT; CDR3aa: CAGSGTVSNQPQHF
j_gene: TRBJ2-2; abundance: -; len: 14; d_gene: TRBD1; v_gene: TRBV11-3; CDR3nt: TGTGCCAGCAGCTCGGACAGGGCAACCGGGGAGCTGTTTTTT; CDR3aa: CASSSDRATGELFF
j_gene: TRBJ1-2; abundance: few; len: 11; d_gene: -; v_gene: TRBV29-1; CDR3nt: TGCAGCGTCCCGTGGGGCCCTGGCTACACCTTC; CDR3aa: CSVPWGPGYTF
j_gene: TRBJ1-2; abundance: -; len: 17; d_gene: -; v_gene: TRBV14; CDR3nt: TGTGCCAGCAGCCAAGTGGGGCAGACAGCGTTCACCTATGGCTACACCTTC; CDR3aa: CASSQVGQTAFTYGYTF
j_gene: TRBJ2-5; abundance: -; len: 15; d_gene: -; v_gene: TRBV2; CDR3nt: TGTGCCAGCAGTGTTAGCCGAACAAATAAAGAGACCCAGTACTTC; CDR3aa: CASSVSRTNKETQYF
j_gene: TRBJ1-1; abundance: -; len: 13; d_gene: -; v_gene: TRBV3-1/TRBV3-2; CDR3nt: TGTGCCAGCAGCCAGGGCCCGACGACTGAAGCTTTCTTT; CDR3aa: CASSQGPTTEAFF
j_gene: TRBJ2-7; abundance: -; len: 16; d_gene: -; v_gene: TRBV6-1; CDR3nt: TGTGCCAGCAGTGAAATGATGTCGGTGACAGTCTACGAGCAGTACTTC; CDR3aa: CASSEMMSVTVYEQYF